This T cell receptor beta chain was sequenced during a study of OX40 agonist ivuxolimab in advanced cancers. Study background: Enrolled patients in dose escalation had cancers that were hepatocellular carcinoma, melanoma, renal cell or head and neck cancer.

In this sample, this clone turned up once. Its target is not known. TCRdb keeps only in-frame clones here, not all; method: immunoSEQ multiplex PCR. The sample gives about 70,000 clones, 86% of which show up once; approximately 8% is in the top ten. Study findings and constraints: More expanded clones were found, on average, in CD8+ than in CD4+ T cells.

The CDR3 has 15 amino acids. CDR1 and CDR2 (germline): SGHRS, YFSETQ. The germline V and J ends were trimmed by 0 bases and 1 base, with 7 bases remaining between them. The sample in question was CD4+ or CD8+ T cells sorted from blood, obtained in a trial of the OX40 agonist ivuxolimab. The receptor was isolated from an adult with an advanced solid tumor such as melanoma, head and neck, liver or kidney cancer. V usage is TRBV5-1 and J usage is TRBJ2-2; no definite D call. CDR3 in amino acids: CASSLGLLNTGELFF. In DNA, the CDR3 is TGCGCCAGCAGCTTGGGACTCTTGAACACCGGGGAGCTGTTTTTT.